This T cell receptor beta chain was retrieved from a study of read filtering for tumor transcriptome and immune sequencing. About the research overall: Patients were about 18 male and approximately 14 female, mean age approximately 60 years, range about 40 to 85. Transcriptome libraries were built from DNase-treated RNA. IR-seq gave about 3.5 to 10.27 million TCR reads per sample; RNA-seq gave about 80 to 1273.

This clonotype was counted many times. Its antigen is undetermined. Germline CDR1 is SGHNT and CDR2 is YENEEA. This CDR3 comprises 13 residues. The V gene lost 5 bases and the J gene lost 4 bases, with 11 bases spanning the gap. Findings of the study overall: Correlation between methods rose after single-read clonotypes were removed.

From 300 to 400 ng of RNA, a library with molecular barcoded alpha/delta and beta/gamma adaptors was made. One entry per CDR3 protein results from TCRdb running MiXCR on the reads. The sample comprises tens of thousands of distinct CDR3 sequences, 15% to 25% of which are singletons, and over 12% rests with the top ten. The clonotype originates from a donor older than 35 with multiple myeloma. The source material was a population of CD138-negative cells sorted from bone marrow. The rearrangement uses TRBV11-3 and TRBJ1-1; D remains ambiguous. The CDR3 reads CASSRTGATEAFF. CDR3 DNA sequence: TGTGCCAGCAGCCGAACTGGAGCCACTGAAGCTTTCTTT. The complete variable domain, with remaining parts taken from reference TRBV11-3 and TRBJ1-1, reads EAGVVQSPRYKIIEKKQPVAFWCNPISGHNTLYWYLQNLGQGPELLIRYENEEAVDDSQLPKDRFSAERLKGVDSTLKIQPAELGDSAVYLCASSRTGATEAFFGQGTRLTVV.